These 21 T cell receptor beta chains came from one sample sequenced in a study of CD8 T cells in ankylosing spondylitis. One entry per CDR3 protein results from TCRdb running MiXCR on the 5' RACE reads. The sample carries some 250,000 distinct CDR3 sequences, approximately 9% recorded once. Sequencing was done on a sample of blood, either unsorted or a sorted T cell fraction (not recorded which). The receptors come from a male donor with ankylosing spondylitis or in good health (not recorded which).

This clonotype was seen many times. V and J are TRBV12-3 or TRBV12-4 and TRBJ1-2; 9 bases are shared with TRBD1. The CDR3 length is 15 residues. The V gene end was trimmed by 1 base and the J gene end by 4 bases; junction bases not matched to a gene: 4. The CDR3 loop reads CASSLGGQGGYGYTF. DNA of the CDR3: TGTGCCAGCAGTTTAGGGGGACAGGGAGGCTATGGCTACACCTTC.

In its sample, this clonotype was seen many times. The rearrangement joins TRBV20-1 to TRBJ2-4; D not certain. The CDR3 contains 13 residues. Germline loops: CDR1 DFQATT, CDR2 SNEGSKA (reference sequence). Trimming cost V 5 bases and J 3 bases, with 11 bases left between them. CDR3 in amino acids: CSAFDGYKNIQYF. For the CDR3, the DNA is TGCAGTGCTTTCGACGGATACAAAAACATTCAGTACTTC.

The chain employs TRBV7-2 and TRBJ2-3; 10 bases match TRBD2. The length of the CDR3 is 15 residues. CDR1 is SGHTA and CDR2 is FQGNSA in the germline V gene. After removal of 6 bases from V and 5 bases from J, the junction contained 8 bases not matched to a gene. The CDR3 DNA follows: TGTGCCAGCAGTAGAGCGGGAGGGCCGAGAGATACGCAGTATTTT. It codes for CASSRAGGPRDTQYF.

This clonotype was picked up many times. The CDR3 nucleotides read TGTGCCAGCAGTTCCAGGGTCGACGCTTTCTTT. It translates to CASSSRVDAFF. V usage is TRBV12-3 or TRBV12-4 and J usage is TRBJ1-1, with a possible D match to TRBD1 (5 bases). The length of the CDR3 is 11 residues. V lost 4 bases and J 11 bases, leaving 11 bases between the germline ends.

This clonotype was recorded at least ten times. The V gene is TRBV11-2, the J gene TRBJ2-1; no clear D. This CDR3 is 16 amino acids long. Germline V gene data show CDR1 as SGHAT and CDR2 as FQNNGV. V lost 0 bases and J lost 0, with 9 bases in between. This CDR3 reads CASSLDVSYSYNEQFF. The CDR3, as DNA: TGTGCCAGCAGCTTAGATGTCTCCTACTCCTACAATGAGCAGTTCTTC.

This clonotype came up many times. The chain recombines TRBV12-3 or TRBV12-4 with TRBJ1-5; tentative D call: TRBD1 (6 bases). The CDR3 loop spans 13 amino acids. V gave up 6 bases and J gave up 5 bases, with 11 bases separating them. The CDR3 spells CASSQNRDQPQHF. The CDR3 DNA reads TGTGCCAGCAGCCAGAACAGGGATCAGCCCCAGCATTTT.

As concerns this clonotype: This may stem from a read error, because a much larger clone lies one nucleotide away. This CDR3 is missing its conserved last phenylalanine or tryptophan, likely due to a read error. V gene TRBV4-3 combines with J gene TRBJ2-3, with 8 nucleotides matching TRBD2. Germline V gives CDR1 LGHNA, CDR2 YSLEER. Germline trimming cut 5 bases from V and 6 bases from J; bases unmatched to any gene: 7. The CDR3 is made up of 14 amino acids. In nucleotides, the CDR3 is TGCGCCAGCAGCAGGGCGGGGGGCAGGGATACGCAGTATTTA. Its translation is CASSRAGGRDTQYL.

This clonotype was seen many times. This rearrangement joins TRBV2 to TRBJ2-1, with TRBD1 matching over 7 bases. The V gene's germline CDR1 is SNHLY and CDR2 FYNNEI. The CDR3 length is 11 residues. Trimming cost V 6 bases and J 15 bases; bases outside gene matches: 8. CDR3 nucleotide sequence: TGTGCCAGCAGCGGTCAGGGGGAGACGTTCTTC. Its protein is CASSGQGETFF.

This clonotype was found many times. The V and J genes are TRBV5-1 and TRBJ1-1; TRBD1 is a possible D gene (5 bases). Germline V CDR1 and CDR2: SGHRS, YFSETQ. The V and J ends lost 2 bases and 11 bases respectively, with 19 bases between them. This CDR3 region has 14 residues. CDR3: CASSLVDSTDSAFF. CDR3 bases: TGCGCCAGCAGCTTAGTCGACAGTACTGATTCCGCTTTCTTT. The entire variable domain, with the rest obtained from reference TRBV5-1 and TRBJ1-1, is as follows: KAGVTQTPRYLIKTRGQQVTLSCSPISGHRSVSWYQQTPGQGLQFLFEYFSETQRNKGNFPGRFSGRQFSNSRSEMNVSTLELGDSALYLCASSLVDSTDSAFFGQGTRLTVV.

This clonotype was seen many times. The chain is built from TRBV20-1 and TRBJ2-5; TRBD1 matches 7 bases. CDR3 size: 15 residues. The germline CDR1 and CDR2 sequences are DFQATT and SNEGSKA (reference sequence). V gave up 1 base and J gave up 5 bases; unmatched junction bases: 10. The CDR3 sequence is CSARGDRAVGETQYF. For the CDR3, the DNA is TGCAGTGCTAGAGGTGACAGGGCTGTCGGCGAGACCCAGTACTTC.

In this sample, this clonotype turned up many times. The chain links TRBV7-2 to TRBJ2-2; 9 bases agree with TRBD2. Germline assignment: CDR1 SGHTA and CDR2 FQGNSA. V dropped 7 bases and J dropped 6; count of bases not matched to a gene: 12. The CDR3 has 16 amino acids. DNA of the CDR3: TGTGCCAGCACCGTCGGGAGTAGCGGGAGCCCCGGGGAGCTGTTTTTT. It codes for CASTVGSSGSPGELFF. The complete variable domain, with remaining parts taken from reference TRBV7-2 and TRBJ2-2, reads GAGVSQSPSNKVTEKGKDVELRCDPISGHTALYWYRQSLGQGLEFLIYFQGNSAPDKSGLPSDRFSAERTGGSVSTLTIQRTQQEDSAVYLCASTVGSSGSPGELFFGEGSRLTVL.

This clonotype was seen many times. The chain is built from TRBV20-1 and TRBJ1-1; a possible D gene is TRBD1 (6 bases). The V and J ends lost 8 bases and 5 bases respectively, with 18 bases between them. This CDR3 comprises 13 residues. Germline CDR1 and CDR2: DFQATT and SNEGSKA (reference sequence). This CDR3 is CSPSYGQRTEAFF. CDR3 in DNA: TGCAGTCCTTCCTACGGACAGAGGACTGAAGCTTTCTTT.

This clonotype was seen many times. V gene TRBV5-8 combines with J gene TRBJ2-1; D remains ambiguous. CDR1 is SGHTS, CDR2 YDEGEE, per germline. The CDR3 has 13 amino acids. V lost 3 bases and J lost 7, with 11 bases in between. CDR3 in amino acids: CASSSGLTNEQFF. CDR3 in DNA: TGTGCCAGCAGCTCCGGGCTGACGAATGAGCAGTTCTTC. The whole variable domain, remainder taken from reference TRBV5-8 and TRBJ2-1, is EAGVTQSPTHLIKTRGQQATLRCSPISGHTSVYWYQQALGLGLQFLLWYDEGEERNRGNFPPRFSGRQFPNYSSELNVNALELEDSALYLCASSSGLTNEQFFGPGTRLTVL.

This clonotype came up many times. This chain links TRBV10-1 with TRBJ2-3, with D perhaps matching TRBD2 (6 bases). V lost 5 bases, J lost 2 bases, and 11 bases lay in between. CDR3 length equals 14 residues. Germline V gene sequence: CDR1 WNHNN, CDR2 SYGVQD (reference sequence). In DNA, the CDR3 is TGCGCCAGCAGTCCCGGGACTTACACAGATACGCAGTATTTT. This codes for CASSPGTYTDTQYF.

This clonotype showed up many times. This chain joins TRBV20-1 and TRBJ2-1, with D possibly being TRBD1 (6 bases). Germline lookup yields CDR1 DFQATT and CDR2 SNEGSKA (reference sequence). This CDR3 contains 14 residues. The V and J ends lost 5 bases and 9 bases respectively, with 20 bases between them. Here the CDR3 DNA reads TGCAGTGCTGGACAGAATGGAAAGTTCAGTGAGCAGTTCTTC. The encoded protein is CSAGQNGKFSEQFF.

The sample holds a few counts of this clonotype. As DNA, the CDR3 is TGCAGTGCTAGAGTTGGCTATGAGCAGTTCTTC. This gives the protein CSARVGYEQFF. The chain has TRBV20-1 and TRBJ2-1; D gene unclear. Between the trimmed V and J ends, which lost 1 base and 8 bases, there was a span of 6 bases. CDR1 DFQATT and CDR2 SNEGSKA come from the germline V gene (reference sequence). This CDR3 region has 11 residues.

The sample holds many counts of this clonotype. This chain joins TRBV29-1 and TRBJ1-1; D gene unclear. The V and J ends lost 4 bases and 8 bases respectively, with 14 bases between them. CDR1 is SQVTM and CDR2 is ANQGSEA in the germline V gene. The CDR3 contains 12 residues. The CDR3 bases are TGCAGCGTTGGATCAGTCGAACTGGAAGCTTTCTTT. It codes for CSVGSVELEAFF.

Many counts were recorded for this clonotype. This chain joins TRBV27 and TRBJ1-2, with D unresolved. Germline V CDR1 and CDR2: MNHEY, SMNVEV (reference sequence). The CDR3 covers 14 residues. Between the trimmed V and J ends, which lost 0 bases and 1 base, there was a span of 6 bases. The DNA of the CDR3 is TGTGCCAGCAGTTTATCGGCGGATAACTATGGCTACACCTTC. Translating it yields CASSLSADNYGYTF.

The chain combines TRBV6-2 or TRBV6-3 with TRBJ1-1, with 7 bases fitting TRBD1. Germline lookup yields CDR1 MNHEY and CDR2 SVGEGT. This CDR3 comprises 15 residues. The V and J ends lost 0 bases and 11 bases, in that order; junction bases with no gene match: 12. The CDR3 DNA sequence: TGTGCCAGCAGTTACTCGGGACAGAGGGAACCCGAGGCTTTCTTT. Its protein is CASSYSGQREPEAFF.

This clonotype has at least ten counts. J is TRBJ1-4 and V is TRBV28, with 11 bases lining up with TRBD1. The V segment lost 3 bases and the J segment 8 bases; nucleotides outside the gene matches: 2. This CDR3 spans 14 amino acids. Germline V gene sequence: CDR1 MDHEN, CDR2 SYDVKM. In DNA, the CDR3 is TGTGCCAGCAGTTTGGACAGGGGGCGCGAAAAACTGTTTTTT. Protein: CASSLDRGREKLFF.

This clonotype was seen only a few times. The DNA for the CDR3 is TGTGCGAGCGACCAGGGATCTACGGGTGAGCAGTTCTTC. Residues: CASDQGSTGEQFF. The rearrangement uses TRBV7-9 and TRBJ2-1; possibly TRBD1 for D (5 bases). Germline V gives CDR1 SEHNR, CDR2 FQNEAQ (reference sequence). This CDR3 spans 13 amino acids.